This T cell receptor (beta chain) was observed in a study of OX40 agonist ivuxolimab in advanced cancers. Concerning this clone: Its target is unknown.

Sequenced by immunoSEQ multiplex PCR; TCRdb stores in-frame clones only, minus some. The profile shows tens of thousands of clones, over 85% of them singletons. Study findings and constraints: Certain nonresponders likewise exhibited a low normalized T-cell clonal expansion.

The sample was CD4+ or CD8+ T cells sorted from blood, taken in a trial of the OX40 agonist ivuxolimab. The receptor comes from an adult with an advanced solid tumor such as melanoma, head and neck, liver or kidney cancer.

The CDR3 region is CASSLGQGTEAFF. Here the CDR3 DNA reads TGTGCCAGCAGCTTGGGACAGGGCACTGAAGCTTTCTTT. The gene calls are TRBV11-1 and TRBJ1-1; 9 nucleotides agree with TRBD1. Germline trimming cut 3 bases from V and 4 bases from J; bases unmatched to any gene: 0. CDR3 size: 13 residues. Germline CDR1 reads SGHAT; CDR2 reads FQDESV (reference sequence). The full variable domain, rest sourced from reference TRBV11-1 and TRBJ1-1, is EAEVAQSPRYKITEKSQAVAFWCDPISGHATLYWYRQILGQGPELLVQFQDESVVDDSQLPKDRFSAERLKGVDSTLKIQPAELGDSAMYLCASSLGQGTEAFFGQGTRLTVV.